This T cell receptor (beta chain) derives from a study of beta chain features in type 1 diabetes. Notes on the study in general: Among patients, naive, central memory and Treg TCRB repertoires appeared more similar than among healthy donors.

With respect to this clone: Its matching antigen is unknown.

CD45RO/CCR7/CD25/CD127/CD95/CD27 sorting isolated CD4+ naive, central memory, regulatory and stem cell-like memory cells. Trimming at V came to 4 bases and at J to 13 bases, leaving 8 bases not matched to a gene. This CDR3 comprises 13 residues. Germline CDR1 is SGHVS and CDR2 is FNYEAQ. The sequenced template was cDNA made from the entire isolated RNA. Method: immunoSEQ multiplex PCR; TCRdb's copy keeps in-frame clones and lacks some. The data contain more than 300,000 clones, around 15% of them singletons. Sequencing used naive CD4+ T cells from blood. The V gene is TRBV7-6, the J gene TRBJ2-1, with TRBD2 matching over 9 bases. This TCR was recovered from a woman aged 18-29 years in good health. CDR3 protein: CASSYNRLAAQFF. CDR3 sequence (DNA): TGTGCCAGCAGCTACAACCGACTAGCGGCACAGTTCTTC.